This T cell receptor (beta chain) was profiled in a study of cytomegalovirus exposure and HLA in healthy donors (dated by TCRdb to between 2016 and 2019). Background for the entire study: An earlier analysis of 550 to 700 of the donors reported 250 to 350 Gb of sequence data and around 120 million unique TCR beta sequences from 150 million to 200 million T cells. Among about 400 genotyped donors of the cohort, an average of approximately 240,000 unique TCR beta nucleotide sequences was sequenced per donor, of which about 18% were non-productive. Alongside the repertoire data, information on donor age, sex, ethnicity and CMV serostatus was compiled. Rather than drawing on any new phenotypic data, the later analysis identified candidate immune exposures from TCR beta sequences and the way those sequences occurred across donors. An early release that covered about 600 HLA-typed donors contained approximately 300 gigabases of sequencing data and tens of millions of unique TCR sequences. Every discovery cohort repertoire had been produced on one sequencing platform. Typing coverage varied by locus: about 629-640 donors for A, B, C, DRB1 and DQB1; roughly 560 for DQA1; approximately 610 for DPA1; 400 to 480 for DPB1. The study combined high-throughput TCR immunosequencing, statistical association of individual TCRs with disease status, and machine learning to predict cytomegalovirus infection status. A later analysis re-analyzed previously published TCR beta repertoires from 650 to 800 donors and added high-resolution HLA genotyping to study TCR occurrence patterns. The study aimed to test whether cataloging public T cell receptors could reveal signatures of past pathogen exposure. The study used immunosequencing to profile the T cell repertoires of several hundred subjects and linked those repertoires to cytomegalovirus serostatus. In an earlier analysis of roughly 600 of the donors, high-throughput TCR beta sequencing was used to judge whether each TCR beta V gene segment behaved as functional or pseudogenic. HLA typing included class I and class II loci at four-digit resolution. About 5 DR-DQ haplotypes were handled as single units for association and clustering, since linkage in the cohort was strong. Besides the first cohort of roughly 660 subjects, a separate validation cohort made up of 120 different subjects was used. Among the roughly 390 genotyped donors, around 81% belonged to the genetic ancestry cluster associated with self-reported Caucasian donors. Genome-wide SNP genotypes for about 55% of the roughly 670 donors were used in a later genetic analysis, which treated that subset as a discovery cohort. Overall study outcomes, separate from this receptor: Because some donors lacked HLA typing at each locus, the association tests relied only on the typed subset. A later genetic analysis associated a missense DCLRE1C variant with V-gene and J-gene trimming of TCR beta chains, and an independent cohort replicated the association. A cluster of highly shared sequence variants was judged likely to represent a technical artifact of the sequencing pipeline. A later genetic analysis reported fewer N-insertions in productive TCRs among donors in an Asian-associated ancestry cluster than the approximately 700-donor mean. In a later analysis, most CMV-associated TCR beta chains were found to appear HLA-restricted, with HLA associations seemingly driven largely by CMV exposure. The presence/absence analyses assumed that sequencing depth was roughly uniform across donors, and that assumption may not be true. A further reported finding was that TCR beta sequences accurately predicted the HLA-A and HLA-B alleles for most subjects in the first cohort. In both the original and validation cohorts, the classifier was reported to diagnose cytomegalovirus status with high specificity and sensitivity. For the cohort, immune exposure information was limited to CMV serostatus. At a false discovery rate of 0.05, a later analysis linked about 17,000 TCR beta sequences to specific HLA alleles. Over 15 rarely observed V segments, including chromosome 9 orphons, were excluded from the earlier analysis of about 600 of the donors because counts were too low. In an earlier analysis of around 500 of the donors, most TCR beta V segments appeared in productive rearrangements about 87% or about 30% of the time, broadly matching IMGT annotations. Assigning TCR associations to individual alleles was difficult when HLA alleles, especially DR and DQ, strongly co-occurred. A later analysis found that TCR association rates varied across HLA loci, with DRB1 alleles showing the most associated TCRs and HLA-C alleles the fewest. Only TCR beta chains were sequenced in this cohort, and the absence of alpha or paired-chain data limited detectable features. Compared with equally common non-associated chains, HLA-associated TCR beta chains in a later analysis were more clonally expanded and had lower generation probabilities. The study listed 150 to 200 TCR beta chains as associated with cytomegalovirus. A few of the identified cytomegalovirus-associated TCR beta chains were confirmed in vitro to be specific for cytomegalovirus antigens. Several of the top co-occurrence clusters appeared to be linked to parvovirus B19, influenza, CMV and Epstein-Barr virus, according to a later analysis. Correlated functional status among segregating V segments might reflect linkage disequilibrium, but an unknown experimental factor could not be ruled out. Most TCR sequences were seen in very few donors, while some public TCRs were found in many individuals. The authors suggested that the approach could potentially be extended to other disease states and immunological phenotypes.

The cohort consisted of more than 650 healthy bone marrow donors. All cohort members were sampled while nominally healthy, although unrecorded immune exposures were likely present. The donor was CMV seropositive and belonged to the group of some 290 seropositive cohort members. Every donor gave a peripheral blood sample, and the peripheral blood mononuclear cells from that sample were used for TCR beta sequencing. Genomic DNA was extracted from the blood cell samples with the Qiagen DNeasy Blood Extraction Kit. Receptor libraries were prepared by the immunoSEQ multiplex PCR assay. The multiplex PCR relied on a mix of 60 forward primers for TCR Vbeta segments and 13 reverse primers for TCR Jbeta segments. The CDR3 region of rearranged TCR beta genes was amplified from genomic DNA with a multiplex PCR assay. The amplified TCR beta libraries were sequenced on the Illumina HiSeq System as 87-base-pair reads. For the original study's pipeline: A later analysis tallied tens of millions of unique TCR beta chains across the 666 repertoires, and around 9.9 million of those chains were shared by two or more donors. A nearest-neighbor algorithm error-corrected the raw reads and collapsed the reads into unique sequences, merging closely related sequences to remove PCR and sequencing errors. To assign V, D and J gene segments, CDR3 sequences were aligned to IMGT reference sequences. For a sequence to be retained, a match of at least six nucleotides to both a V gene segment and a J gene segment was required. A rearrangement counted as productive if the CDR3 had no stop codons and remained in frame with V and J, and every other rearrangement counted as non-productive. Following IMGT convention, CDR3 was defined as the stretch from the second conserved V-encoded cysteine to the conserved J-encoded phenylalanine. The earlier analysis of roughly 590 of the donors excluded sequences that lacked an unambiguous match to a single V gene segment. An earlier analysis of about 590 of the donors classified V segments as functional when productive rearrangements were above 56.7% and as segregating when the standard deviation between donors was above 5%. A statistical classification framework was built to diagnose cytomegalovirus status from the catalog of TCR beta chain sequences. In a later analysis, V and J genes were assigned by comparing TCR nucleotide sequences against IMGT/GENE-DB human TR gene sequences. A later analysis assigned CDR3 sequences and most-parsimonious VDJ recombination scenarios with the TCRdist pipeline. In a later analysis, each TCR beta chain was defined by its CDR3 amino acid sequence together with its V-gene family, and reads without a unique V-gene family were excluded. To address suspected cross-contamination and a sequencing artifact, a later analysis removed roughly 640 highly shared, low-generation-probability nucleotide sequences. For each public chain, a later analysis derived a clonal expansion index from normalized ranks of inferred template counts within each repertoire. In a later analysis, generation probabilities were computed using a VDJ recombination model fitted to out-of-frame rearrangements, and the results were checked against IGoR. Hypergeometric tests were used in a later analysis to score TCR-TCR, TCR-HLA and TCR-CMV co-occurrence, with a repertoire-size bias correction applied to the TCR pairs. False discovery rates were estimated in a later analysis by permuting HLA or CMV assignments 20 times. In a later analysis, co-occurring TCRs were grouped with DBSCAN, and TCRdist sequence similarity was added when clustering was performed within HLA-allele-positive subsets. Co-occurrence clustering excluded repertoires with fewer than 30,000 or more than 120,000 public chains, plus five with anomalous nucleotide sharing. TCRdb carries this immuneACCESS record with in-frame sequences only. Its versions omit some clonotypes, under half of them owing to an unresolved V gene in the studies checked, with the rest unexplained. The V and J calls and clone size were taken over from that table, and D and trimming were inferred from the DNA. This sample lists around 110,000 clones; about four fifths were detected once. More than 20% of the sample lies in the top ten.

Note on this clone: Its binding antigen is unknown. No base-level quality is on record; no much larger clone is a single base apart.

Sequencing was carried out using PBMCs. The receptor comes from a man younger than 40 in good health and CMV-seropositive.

At the DNA level, the sequence is TGTGCCAGCCAGGGAGACCGGGACTCCTCCAGAAACACCATATATTTT. Its translation reads: CASQGDRDSSRNTIYF. This chain joins TRBV5-4 to TRBJ1-3, with TRBD1 perhaps the D gene, on 5 matching bases. From the germline V gene (reference sequence), CDR1 is SGHNT and CDR2 is YYREEE. The CDR3 runs 16 amino acids, cysteine and phenylalanine included. Of all the DNA, just the CDR3 is kept, 48 bases in frame from base 1. Deletion took 7 bases off V and 5 bases off J, with a span of 22 bases between the germline ends. Where the CDR3 stops, the reference TRBV5-4 and TRBJ1-3 genes take over; the full variable domain is ETGVTQSPTHLIKTRGQQVTLRCSSQSGHNTVSWYQQALGQGPQFIFQYYREEENGRGNFPPRFSGLQFPNYSSELNVNALELDDSALYLCASQGDRDSSRNTIYFGEGSWLTVV.